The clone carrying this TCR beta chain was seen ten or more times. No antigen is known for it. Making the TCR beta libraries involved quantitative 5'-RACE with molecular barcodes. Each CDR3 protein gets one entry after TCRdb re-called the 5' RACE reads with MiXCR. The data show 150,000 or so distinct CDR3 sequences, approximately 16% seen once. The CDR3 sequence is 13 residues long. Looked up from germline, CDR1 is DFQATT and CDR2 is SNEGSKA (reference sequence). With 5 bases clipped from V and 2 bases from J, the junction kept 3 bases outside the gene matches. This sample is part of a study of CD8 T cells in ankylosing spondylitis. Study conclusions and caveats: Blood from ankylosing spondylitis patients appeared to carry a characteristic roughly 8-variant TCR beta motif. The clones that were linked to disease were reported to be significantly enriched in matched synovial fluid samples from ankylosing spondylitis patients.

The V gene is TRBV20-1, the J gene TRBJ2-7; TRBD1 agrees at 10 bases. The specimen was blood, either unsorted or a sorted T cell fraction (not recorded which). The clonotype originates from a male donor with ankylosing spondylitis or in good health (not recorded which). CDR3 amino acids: CSAPGTGAYEQYF. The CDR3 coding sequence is TGCAGTGCTCCCGGGACAGGGGCCTACGAGCAGTACTTC.